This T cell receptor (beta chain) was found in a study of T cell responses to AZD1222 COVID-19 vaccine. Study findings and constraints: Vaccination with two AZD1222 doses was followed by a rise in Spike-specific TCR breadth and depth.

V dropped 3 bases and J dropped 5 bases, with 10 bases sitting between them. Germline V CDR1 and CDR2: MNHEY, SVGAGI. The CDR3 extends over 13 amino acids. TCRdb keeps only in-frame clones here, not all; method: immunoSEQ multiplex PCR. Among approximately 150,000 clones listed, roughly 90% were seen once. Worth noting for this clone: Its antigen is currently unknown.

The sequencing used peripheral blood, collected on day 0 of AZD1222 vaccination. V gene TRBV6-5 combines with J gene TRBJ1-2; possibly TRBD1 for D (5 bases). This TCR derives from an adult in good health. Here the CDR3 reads CASSYDSQYGYTF. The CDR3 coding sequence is TGTGCCAGCAGTTATGACAGCCAGTATGGCTACACCTTC.